The clone carrying this T cell receptor beta chain was recorded many times. Its antigen remains unknown. Patients picked for sequencing had shown CD8+CD57+ cell expansion detected by flow cytometry. Template material for TCR beta VDJ and CDR3 profiling consisted of genomic DNA. TCRdb re-analysed the reads in MiXCR, keeping a single row per CDR3 protein. The sample has around 430,000 distinct CDR3 sequences, less than 35% seen once. This specimen comes from a study of CD8+CD57+ T cells in acquired aplastic anemia. Whole-study context: The average for DNA from sorted CD4+ and CD8+ cells was 3.2 ug.

Findings of the study overall: Patients and controls had in common twenty-nine CD8+ CDR3 sequences.

The TCR originated in a human donor with aplastic anemia. Sample: sorted CD4+, CD8+, or CD8+CD57+ T cells (not recorded which) from PBMCs.

The CDR3 protein is CASSYGTENEKLFF. The CDR3 DNA sequence: TGTGCCAGCAGCTATGGGACAGAGAATGAAAAACTGTTTTTT. The gene calls are TRBV7-2 and TRBJ1-4, with 7 bases lining up with TRBD1. This CDR3 contains 14 residues. Trimming took 4 bases from V and 5 from J; bases not matched to a gene: 4. The germline V gene encodes CDR1 SGHTA and CDR2 FQGNSA.